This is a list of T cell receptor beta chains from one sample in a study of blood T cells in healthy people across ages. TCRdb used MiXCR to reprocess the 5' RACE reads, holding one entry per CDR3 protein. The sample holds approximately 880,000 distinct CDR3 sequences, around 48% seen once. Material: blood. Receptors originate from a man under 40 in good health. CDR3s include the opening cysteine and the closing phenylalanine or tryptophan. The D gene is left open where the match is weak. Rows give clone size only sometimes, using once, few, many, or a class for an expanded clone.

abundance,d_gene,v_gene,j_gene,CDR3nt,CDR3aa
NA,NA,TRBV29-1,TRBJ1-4,TGCAGCGTGGCCCCAGCGGCCTCCCGGCAAAAACTGTTTTTT,CSVAPAASRQKLFF
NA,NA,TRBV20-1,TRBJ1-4,TGCAGTGCTAGAGGGGGCTCCACCACTAATGAAAAACTGTTTTTT,CSARGGSTTNEKLFF
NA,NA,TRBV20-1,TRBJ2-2,TGCAGTGCTAGAGAATCGGGTCCCGGGGAGCTGTTTTTT,CSARESGPGELFF
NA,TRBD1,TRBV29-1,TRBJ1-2,TGCAGCGCTGATTCGCAAGGACAGGGTGTTGGCTACACCTTC,CSADSQGQGVGYTF
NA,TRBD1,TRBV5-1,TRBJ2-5,TGCGCCAGCAGCTTTGGTGGGTCAGGGGGCGAGACCCAGTACTTC,CASSFGGSGGETQYF
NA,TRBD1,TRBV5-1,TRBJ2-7,TGCGCCAGCAGCCCCGAGGGGACAGCGTTCTACGAGCAGTACTTC,CASSPEGTAFYEQYF
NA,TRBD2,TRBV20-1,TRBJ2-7,TGCAGTGCTTTCGGACTAGGGGTCTACGAGCAGTACTTC,CSAFGLGVYEQYF
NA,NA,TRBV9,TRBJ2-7,TGTGCCAGCAGCGTAGGGGGTAGGGCGGCCGAGCAGTACTTC,CASSVGGRAAEQYF
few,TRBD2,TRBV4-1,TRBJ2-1,TGCGCCAGCAGCCAAGTAAGGACTAGCGGGGGGGCCAATGAGCAGTTCTTC,CASSQVRTSGGANEQFF
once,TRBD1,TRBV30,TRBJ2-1,TGTGCCTGGGAATTGTACAGGGGAACTGAGCAGTTCTTC,CAWELYRGTEQFF
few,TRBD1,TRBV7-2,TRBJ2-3,TGTGCCAGCAGCTCCGGGACAGGGGTGTCAGATACGCAGTATTTT,CASSSGTGVSDTQYF